The next 27 T cell receptor beta chains were all read from a single sample in a study of human T cells and chemical hapten exposure. Noted time point: pre-sensitization, week 0. This sample's treatment: therapeutic diphenylcyclopropenone sensitization with weekly scalp DPC. TCRdb ran MiXCR on the RACE reads and lists one entry per CDR3 protein. Of about 350,000 distinct CDR3 sequences in the sample, 5.5% are singletons; the top ten hold around 8%. The input for sequencing was whole blood, taken in connection with sensitization to the hapten diphenylcyclopropenone (DPC). All receptors come from a woman aged 18 to 35 with alopecia areata. Some clones in this sample may be carry-over from other donors' samples.

Ten or more counts support this clonotype. The rearrangement links TRBV11-3 to TRBJ2-3, with D possibly being TRBD2 (6 bases). Germline assignment: CDR1 SGHNT and CDR2 YENEEA. This CDR3 is 13 amino acids long. Trimming stripped 1 base from V and 8 bases from J, with 10 bases between. In DNA form, the CDR3 reads TGTGCCAGCAGCTTAGTAGCGGACGTTACGCAGTATTTT. Its translation is CASSLVADVTQYF.

This clonotype was counted many times. The gene calls are TRBV5-1 and TRBJ1-2; D may be TRBD1 (5 bases). The V and J ends lost 1 base and 6 bases respectively, with 10 bases between them. CDR3 length equals 13 residues. Looked up from germline, CDR1 is SGHRS and CDR2 is YFSETQ. This chain's CDR3 is CASSLFGGDGYTF. In DNA, the CDR3 is TGCGCCAGCAGCTTGTTCGGGGGAGATGGCTACACCTTC.

The CDR3 nucleotides read TGTGCCAGCAGCCTCAGGGATTCGGCCCAGAACACTGAAGCTTTCTTT. This sequence encodes CASSLRDSAQNTEAFF. This sequence joins TRBV7-2 and TRBJ1-1, with a possible D match to TRBD1 (5 bases). The CDR3 spans 16 residues. Trimming pared 5 bases from V and 1 base from J, leaving 17 bases between. Germline V gives CDR1 SGHTA, CDR2 FQGNSA.

The sample holds many counts of this clonotype. V and J are TRBV25-1 and TRBJ1-2, with no clear D. The CDR3 totals 14 residues. The germline V gene encodes CDR1 MGHDK and CDR2 SYGVNS. V lost 3 bases to trimming and J lost 6 bases, with 14 bases between them. CDR3 region: CASSDWGTSDGYTF. The DNA of the CDR3 is TGTGCCAGCAGTGACTGGGGAACTTCCGATGGCTACACCTTC.

This clonotype has at least ten counts. This rearrangement joins TRBV12-3 or TRBV12-4 to TRBJ1-6; D gene uncertain. Trimming pared 3 bases from V and 7 bases from J, leaving 13 bases between. CDR3 length equals 15 residues. Here the CDR3 reads CASSFRRIPNSPLHF. DNA of the CDR3: TGTGCCAGCAGTTTCCGACGGATACCAAATTCACCCCTCCACTTT.

In this sample, this clonotype turned up many times. Here the CDR3 reads CSAAVTEAFF. CDR3 DNA sequence: TGCAGTGCGGCGGTAACTGAAGCTTTCTTT. The chain couples TRBV20-1 to TRBJ1-1; no reliable D call. There are 10 residues in the CDR3. Germline assignment: CDR1 DFQATT and CDR2 SNEGSKA (reference sequence). Trimming stripped 6 bases from V and 5 bases from J, with 7 bases between.

This clonotype was detected ten times or more. The chain uses TRBV5-1 and TRBJ2-1; a weak D match, TRBD2 (5 bases). The CDR3 runs to 18 residues. The V gene lost 3 bases and the J gene lost 0 bases, with 19 bases spanning the gap. Germline V gene lookup returns CDR1 SGHRS and CDR2 YFSETQ. CDR3 protein: CASSSRVQGLYSYNEQFF. The CDR3 DNA is TGCGCCAGCAGCTCGCGGGTACAAGGACTCTACTCCTACAATGAGCAGTTCTTC.

The sample holds many counts of this clonotype. This chain uses TRBV4-1 with TRBJ2-5, with 7 nucleotides matching TRBD2. Germline CDR1 MGHRA, CDR2 YSYEKL. This CDR3 comprises 16 residues. J lost 5 bases, V lost 0 bases, and 9 bases had no gene match. CDR3 bases: TGCGCCAGCAGCCAAGACGGGGCCTTCGGGGGGGAGACCCAGTACTTC. This sequence encodes CASSQDGAFGGETQYF.

This clonotype was recorded a few times. J is TRBJ2-7 and V is TRBV10-3; a weak D match, TRBD1 (6 bases). The length of the CDR3 is 16 residues. With 6 bases removed from V and 7 bases from J, the gap between germline ends came to 25 bases. Looked up from germline, CDR1 is ENHRY and CDR2 is SYGVKD. The CDR3 sequence is CAISSRDRRVGGEQYF. The CDR3 DNA is TGTGCCATCAGCAGTAGGGACCGTCGCGTAGGGGGTGAGCAGTACTTC.

In its sample, this clonotype was seen many times. Written as DNA, the CDR3 is TGCGCCAGCAGCTCTGGGGTACAGGCCAGCACAGATACGCAGTATTTT. Translated: CASSSGVQASTDTQYF. The J gene is TRBJ2-3, the V gene TRBV5-1; a possible D gene is TRBD1 (5 bases). Germline V CDR1 and CDR2: SGHRS, YFSETQ. V was shortened by 3 bases and J by 0 bases, with 14 bases between the two germline ends. This CDR3 is 16 amino acids long.

V is TRBV6-2 or TRBV6-3 and J is TRBJ1-5; 10 bases align to TRBD1. The CDR3 contains 17 residues. The V segment lost 8 bases and the J segment 3 bases; nucleotides outside the gene matches: 13. CDR1 and CDR2 from the germline V gene are MNHEY and SVGEGT. CDR3 DNA sequence: TGTGCCAGCCAGAGACAGGGGGCGTTTTTGGACAATCAGCCCCAGCATTTT. The encoded protein is CASQRQGAFLDNQPQHF.

This rearrangement joins TRBV15 to TRBJ1-1; maybe TRBD1 (5 bases). The CDR3 has 13 amino acids. Trimming took off 0 bases at V and 5 bases at J, with 7 bases between the two ends. Germline CDR1 and CDR2: LNHNV and YYDKDF (reference sequence). The CDR3 loop is CATSRDSGTEAFF. CDR3 in DNA: TGTGCCACCAGCAGAGATTCAGGGACTGAAGCTTTCTTT.

The gene calls are TRBV5-1 and TRBJ2-4, with 8 bases fitting TRBD1. Germline loops: CDR1 SGHRS, CDR2 YFSETQ. The CDR3 extends over 17 amino acids. With V trimmed by 1 base and J by 3 bases, 9 bases remained unmatched. The CDR3 DNA is TGCGCCAGCAGCTTGATCTCACAGGGGGTTATCAAAAACATTCAGTACTTC. Translation gives CASSLISQGVIKNIQYF.

The V gene is TRBV24-1, the J gene TRBJ1-1; D gene uncertain. The CDR3 has 13 residues. V was cut by 6 bases and J by 2 bases, with 9 bases left in between. From germline, CDR1 is KGHDR and CDR2 SFDVKD. The CDR3 here is CATSYPENTEAFF. For the CDR3, the DNA is TGTGCCACCAGTTACCCCGAAAACACTGAAGCTTTCTTT.

The J gene is TRBJ1-3, the V gene TRBV5-5; D gene unclear. The germline V gene has CDR1 SGHKS and CDR2 YYEKEE (reference sequence). Trimming cost V 0 bases and J 4 bases, with 8 bases left between them. The CDR3 is 14 residues long. CDR3 nucleotide sequence: TGTGCCAGCAGCTTGGGCCGGGAAGGAAACACCATATATTTT. Protein product: CASSLGREGNTIYF.

Many counts were recorded for this clonotype. The chain combines TRBV13 with TRBJ1-6, with 8 bases aligning to TRBD1. The J segment lost 5 bases and the V segment lost 0 bases, leaving 3 bases of the junction unmatched. The CDR3 is 16 residues long. Germline V lookup: CDR1 PRHDT, CDR2 FYEKMQ (reference sequence). In DNA, the CDR3 is TGTGCCAGCAGCTTAGGCCAGGGGGCCGATAATTCACCCCTCCACTTT. It yields the protein CASSLGQGADNSPLHF.

The CDR3 loop is CASSVDRGEQFF. The DNA of the CDR3 is TGTGCCAGCAGCGTAGACAGAGGTGAGCAGTTCTTC. This rearrangement joins TRBV9 to TRBJ2-1; no reliable D call. This CDR3 region has 12 residues. In germline, CDR1 is SGDLS, CDR2 YYNGEE. Trimming stripped 0 bases from V and 9 bases from J, with 7 bases between.

This clonotype showed up many times. The gene calls are TRBV9 and TRBJ2-3; 7 positions agree with TRBD2. From germline, CDR1 is SGDLS and CDR2 YYNGEE. After removal of 1 base from V and 5 bases from J, the junction contained 7 bases not matched to a gene. The CDR3 runs to 15 residues. This CDR3 is CASSVPGLTLDTQYF. The CDR3 nucleotides are TGTGCCAGCAGCGTACCGGGACTAACCCTAGATACGCAGTATTTT.

This clonotype was detected many times. The chain is built from TRBV28 and TRBJ1-1; D is possibly TRBD1 (5 bases). Germline V gene data show CDR1 as MDHEN and CDR2 as SYDVKM. With 2 bases removed from V and 4 bases from J, the gap between germline ends came to 11 bases. The CDR3 totals 14 residues. CDR3 coding DNA: TGTGCCAGCAGTTTAGACAGTGGGATCACTGAAGCTTTCTTT. This translates into CASSLDSGITEAFF.

This clonotype was picked up a small number of times. V is TRBV6-2 or TRBV6-3 and J is TRBJ2-3; D is tentatively TRBD1 or TRBD2 (6 bases each). This CDR3 region has 14 residues. Germline CDR1 is MNHEY and CDR2 is SVGEGT. With 6 bases removed from V and 0 bases from J, the gap between germline ends came to 10 bases. As DNA, the CDR3 is TGTGCCAGCAGAAAAGGGGGGAGCACAGATACGCAGTATTTT. Translating gives CASRKGGSTDTQYF.

This clonotype has at least ten counts. This chain joins TRBV6-5 and TRBJ1-3, with 7 bases fitting TRBD1. V was clipped by 0 bases and J by 4 bases; unmatched bases: 9. In germline, CDR1 is MNHEY, CDR2 SVGAGI. The CDR3 totals 17 residues. This CDR3 reads CASSYSGDRFPGNTIYF. CDR3 in DNA: TGTGCCAGCAGTTACTCAGGGGACAGATTTCCGGGAAACACCATATATTTT.

J is TRBJ2-1 and V is TRBV6-4; D gene unclear. Germline CDR1 MRHNA, CDR2 SNTAGT. The CDR3 extends over 12 amino acids. V was trimmed by 2 bases and J by 4 bases, leaving 3 bases between them. For the CDR3, the DNA is TGTGCCAGCAGTGACACTTACAATGAGCAGTTCTTC. It yields the protein CASSDTYNEQFF.

This chain connects TRBV6-5 to TRBJ1-6; D is perhaps TRBD1 (6 bases). V gave up 5 bases and J gave up 6 bases, with 14 bases separating them. Germline V gene lookup returns CDR1 MNHEY and CDR2 SVGAGI. This CDR3 has 15 amino acids. CDR3 DNA sequence: TGTGCCAGCAGTCAAAGGACGGGGGCTAATTCACCCCTCCACTTT. It translates to CASSQRTGANSPLHF.

There are many counts of this clonotype. The chain recombines TRBV12-3 or TRBV12-4 with TRBJ1-1, with a tentative D call TRBD1 (6 bases). Between the trimmed V and J ends, which lost 5 bases and 3 bases, there was a span of 13 bases. The CDR3 spans 14 residues. The CDR3 nucleotides are TGTGCCAGCAGTCTTATCAGGGGAGACACTGAAGCTTTCTTT. Translation: CASSLIRGDTEAFF.

V gene TRBV5-5 combines with J gene TRBJ2-7; TRBD1 agrees at 7 bases. Germline V gene data show CDR1 as SGHKS and CDR2 as YYEKEE (reference sequence). Trimming cost V 3 bases and J 7 bases; bases outside gene matches: 10. This CDR3 has 14 amino acids. The CDR3 region has the DNA TGTGCCAGCAGCTCCTTCGACAGGGTCTGGGAGCAGTACTTC. Protein: CASSSFDRVWEQYF.

The chain combines TRBV6-1 with TRBJ2-5, with 9 bases matching TRBD2. The CDR3 runs to 15 residues. V shed 7 bases, J shed 4 bases, and the junction held 10 bases outside the gene matches. Germline loops: CDR1 MNHNS, CDR2 SASEGT. CDR3 nucleotides: TGTGCCAGCACCCGGGAGCGGGGGGCTAGAGAGACCCAGTACTTC. Translated: CASTRERGARETQYF.

This clonotype was detected ten times or more. V usage is TRBV5-1 and J usage is TRBJ2-1; weak D call: TRBD1 (6 bases). The CDR3 is 14 residues long. The germline V gene has CDR1 SGHRS and CDR2 YFSETQ. V was shortened by 1 base and J by 6 bases, with 11 bases between the two germline ends. Written as DNA, the CDR3 is TGCGCCAGCAGCTTGAAGGACAGATCCAATGAGCAGTTCTTC. Encoded protein: CASSLKDRSNEQFF.